The rows below give T cell receptor beta chains drawn from one sample of a study of blood T cells in healthy people across ages. MiXCR, run by TCRdb on the 5' RACE reads, gives a single entry per CDR3 protein. This table holds 550,000 to 650,000 distinct CDR3 sequences, 25% to 35% found once. The data were also submitted as part of a second study, on T cells of mothers and their children.

Sequencing was carried out using blood. These receptors all stem from a boy aged 2 to 10 in good health. Each CDR3 is given with its conserved first and last residue. Fields, in order: J gene, D gene, V gene, clone size, CDR3 protein, CDR3 DNA. The D gene is left open where the match is weak. Clone size is shown for a subset of rows, as once, few, many or a class of expanded clone.

J gene: TRBJ2-5; D gene: NA; V gene: TRBV7-8; clone size: few; CDR3 protein: CASSPPEGWEETQYF; CDR3 DNA: TGTGCCAGCAGCCCCCCGGAGGGCTGGGAAGAGACCCAGTACTTC
J gene: TRBJ2-6; D gene: NA; V gene: TRBV6-4; clone size: few; CDR3 protein: CASSVGVRAGANVLTF; CDR3 DNA: TGTGCCAGCAGTGTTGGGGTTCGGGCTGGGGCCAACGTCCTGACTTTC
J gene: TRBJ2-3; D gene: NA; V gene: TRBV5-1; clone size: few; CDR3 protein: CASSLDSRSATQYF; CDR3 DNA: TGCGCCAGCAGCTTGGATTCAAGGTCAGCTACGCAGTATTTT
J gene: TRBJ2-3; D gene: TRBD2; V gene: TRBV6-4; clone size: many; CDR3 protein: CASSPLAGGPDTQYF; CDR3 DNA: TGTGCCAGCAGTCCACTAGCGGGAGGGCCAGATACGCAGTATTTT
J gene: TRBJ2-4; D gene: TRBD1; V gene: TRBV7-2; clone size: once; CDR3 protein: CASSPDRGVAKNIQYF; CDR3 DNA: TGTGCCAGCAGCCCAGACAGGGGTGTAGCCAAAAACATTCAGTACTTC
J gene: TRBJ1-2; D gene: NA; V gene: TRBV3-1; clone size: NA; CDR3 protein: CASSQDRRGGYTF; CDR3 DNA: TGTGCCAGCAGCCAAGATCGCCGAGGGGGCTACACCTTC
J gene: TRBJ1-2; D gene: NA; V gene: TRBV5-1; clone size: NA; CDR3 protein: CATRGTNYGYTF; CDR3 DNA: TGCGCCACCAGGGGTACCAACTATGGCTACACCTTC
J gene: TRBJ2-3; D gene: TRBD1; V gene: TRBV6-4; clone size: few; CDR3 protein: CASSHQGASTDTQYF; CDR3 DNA: TGTGCCAGCAGTCATCAGGGGGCGAGCACAGATACGCAGTATTTT
J gene: TRBJ2-5; D gene: NA; V gene: TRBV4-1; clone size: NA; CDR3 protein: CASSQATGKTQYF; CDR3 DNA: TGCGCCAGCAGCCAAGCGACGGGCAAGACCCAGTACTTC
J gene: TRBJ1-1; D gene: NA; V gene: TRBV4-2; clone size: few; CDR3 protein: CASSQGSEAFF; CDR3 DNA: TGTGCCAGCAGCCAAGGGTCTGAAGCTTTCTTT
J gene: TRBJ2-7; D gene: NA; V gene: TRBV28; clone size: NA; CDR3 protein: CASSDGGQSYEQYF; CDR3 DNA: TGTGCCTCCTCAGATGGGGGGCAGTCCTACGAGCAGTACTTC
J gene: TRBJ2-5; D gene: NA; V gene: TRBV5-1; clone size: NA; CDR3 protein: CASSLSGAEGETQYF; CDR3 DNA: TGCGCCAGCAGCTTATCCGGGGCTGAGGGGGAGACCCAGTACTTC
J gene: TRBJ2-7; D gene: NA; V gene: TRBV9; clone size: NA; CDR3 protein: CASSEGSVSEQYF; CDR3 DNA: TGTGCCAGCAGCGAGGGAAGTGTTAGTGAGCAGTACTTC
J gene: TRBJ2-7; D gene: TRBD1; V gene: TRBV29-1; clone size: few; CDR3 protein: CSVAGTARTEQYF; CDR3 DNA: TGCAGCGTCGCCGGGACAGCCAGGACCGAGCAGTACTTC
J gene: TRBJ2-1; D gene: NA; V gene: TRBV29-1; clone size: few; CDR3 protein: CSAPGTDYNEQFF; CDR3 DNA: TGCAGCGCCCCGGGGACGGATTACAATGAGCAGTTCTTC
J gene: TRBJ2-7; D gene: NA; V gene: TRBV10-3; clone size: few; CDR3 protein: CAIRKGSSYEQYF; CDR3 DNA: TGTGCCATCAGGAAGGGGAGCTCCTACGAGCAGTACTTC
J gene: TRBJ2-1; D gene: TRBD2; V gene: TRBV24-1; clone size: few; CDR3 protein: CATSDSGLAGRSYNEQFF; CDR3 DNA: TGTGCCACCAGTGACTCCGGACTAGCGGGCCGCTCCTACAATGAGCAGTTCTTC
J gene: TRBJ1-2; D gene: NA; V gene: TRBV12-3/TRBV12-4; clone size: few; CDR3 protein: CASSSSQAINYGYTF; CDR3 DNA: TGTGCCAGCAGTTCTTCTCAGGCTATCAACTATGGCTACACCTTC
J gene: TRBJ2-3; D gene: NA; V gene: TRBV9; clone size: NA; CDR3 protein: CASSVGGAGTDTQYF; CDR3 DNA: TGTGCCAGCAGCGTAGGCGGGGCGGGCACAGATACGCAGTATTTT
J gene: TRBJ2-3; D gene: NA; V gene: TRBV12-3/TRBV12-4; clone size: once; CDR3 protein: CASSPEGVKSDMQYF; CDR3 DNA: TGTGCCAGCAGTCCCGAAGGAGTGAAGTCAGATATGCAGTATTTT
J gene: TRBJ2-1; D gene: NA; V gene: TRBV27; clone size: few; CDR3 protein: CASSFRSGISLTSNEQFF; CDR3 DNA: TGTGCCAGCAGTTTTCGTTCTGGTATCTCCCTAACCTCGAATGAGCAGTTCTTC
J gene: TRBJ2-1; D gene: NA; V gene: TRBV28; clone size: few; CDR3 protein: CASTISGFNEQFF; CDR3 DNA: TGTGCCAGCACCATCTCTGGGTTCAATGAGCAGTTCTTC
J gene: TRBJ2-5; D gene: TRBD2; V gene: TRBV30; clone size: few; CDR3 protein: CAWSASGTSGGDIRETQYF; CDR3 DNA: TGTGCCTGGAGTGCCTCCGGGACTAGCGGGGGGGATATTAGAGAGACCCAGTACTTC
J gene: TRBJ2-5; D gene: TRBD2; V gene: TRBV4-3; clone size: NA; CDR3 protein: CASSQGLAGDETQYF; CDR3 DNA: TGCGCCAGCAGCCAAGGGCTAGCGGGAGACGAGACCCAGTACTTC
J gene: TRBJ2-5; D gene: NA; V gene: TRBV5-1; clone size: NA; CDR3 protein: CASSLEGGYETQYF; CDR3 DNA: TGCGCCAGCAGCTTGGAGGGTGGTTACGAGACCCAGTACTTC
J gene: TRBJ2-7; D gene: NA; V gene: TRBV19; clone size: NA; CDR3 protein: CASSSSIPSESSYEQYF; CDR3 DNA: TGTGCCAGTAGTTCCTCAATCCCTAGCGAAAGCTCCTACGAGCAGTACTTC
J gene: TRBJ2-1; D gene: NA; V gene: TRBV27; clone size: NA; CDR3 protein: CASSTGSPGYNEQFF; CDR3 DNA: TGTGCCAGCAGTACGGGGTCCCCGGGCTACAATGAGCAGTTCTTC
J gene: TRBJ2-7; D gene: NA; V gene: TRBV7-2; clone size: many; CDR3 protein: CASSPVFVVSYEQYF; CDR3 DNA: TGTGCCAGCAGCCCCGTTTTCGTAGTAAGCTACGAGCAGTACTTC
J gene: TRBJ1-1; D gene: NA; V gene: TRBV15; clone size: NA; CDR3 protein: CATSRGGTPEAFF; CDR3 DNA: TGTGCCACCAGCAGAGGGGGGACACCTGAAGCTTTCTTT
J gene: TRBJ1-2; D gene: NA; V gene: TRBV20-1; clone size: NA; CDR3 protein: CSAGNPDMGDYGYTF; CDR3 DNA: TGCAGTGCTGGGAACCCGGACATGGGGGACTATGGCTACACCTTC
J gene: TRBJ1-2; D gene: TRBD1; V gene: TRBV9; clone size: few; CDR3 protein: CASSVGPGTARGYTF; CDR3 DNA: TGTGCCAGCAGCGTAGGACCGGGGACAGCGAGGGGCTACACCTTC
J gene: TRBJ2-5; D gene: NA; V gene: TRBV12-3/TRBV12-4; clone size: few; CDR3 protein: CASSLRPAGPQYF; CDR3 DNA: TGTGCCAGCAGTTTAAGGCCGGCCGGGCCCCAGTACTTC
J gene: TRBJ2-4; D gene: NA; V gene: TRBV12-3/TRBV12-4; clone size: NA; CDR3 protein: CASRMGKNIQYF; CDR3 DNA: TGTGCCAGCAGAATGGGGAAAAACATTCAGTACTTC